These 23 T cell receptor beta chains share one sample of origin, sequenced in a study of OX40 agonist ivuxolimab in advanced cancers. Sequencing used immunoSEQ multiplex PCR; TCRdb keeps in-frame clones, though not all of them. Of about 46,000 clones in the sample, roughly four fifths were seen once. This specimen was CD4+ or CD8+ T cells sorted from blood, taken in a trial of the OX40 agonist ivuxolimab. These receptors were taken from an adult with an advanced solid tumor such as melanoma, head and neck, liver or kidney cancer.

The chain couples TRBV6-1 to TRBJ2-7; no firm D call. The germline V and J ends were trimmed by 4 bases and 5 bases, with 9 bases remaining between them. The germline gives CDR1 MNHNS, CDR2 SASEGT. The CDR3 sequence is 12 residues long. The CDR3 protein is CASSGPYHEQYF. The CDR3 DNA follows: TGTGCCAGCAGTGGACCTTACCACGAGCAGTACTTC.

The chain uses TRBV30 and TRBJ1-1; the D gene is possibly TRBD1 (5 bases). This CDR3 contains 12 residues. Trimming stripped 2 bases from V and 7 bases from J, with 11 bases between. Germline V gene data show CDR1 as GTSNPN and CDR2 as SVGIG (reference sequence). CDR3 in amino acids: CAWSTGYFEAFF. The CDR3 DNA reads as TGTGCCTGGAGTACAGGCTACTTTGAAGCTTTCTTT.

The chain is built from TRBV9 and TRBJ2-3; D is undetermined. CDR3 length: 16 amino acids. Germline loops: CDR1 SGDLS, CDR2 YYNGEE. Trimming left V 1 base short and J 1 base short, with 13 bases between. The CDR3 spells CASSVSSLGGTDTQYF. Here the CDR3 DNA reads TGTGCCAGCAGCGTAAGTAGCCTTGGGGGCACAGATACGCAGTATTTT.

The chain employs TRBV28 and TRBJ1-6; TRBD1 aligns across 7 bases. Unmatched junction bases numbered 3, after V lost 3 bases and J lost 7 bases. From germline, CDR1 is MDHEN and CDR2 SYDVKM. The CDR3 loop spans 14 amino acids. CDR3 region: CASSFQGGNSPLHF. The CDR3 region has the DNA TGTGCCAGCAGTTTTCAGGGGGGAAATTCACCCCTCCACTTT.

This clone was seen more than once but under ten times. This chain uses TRBV28 with TRBJ1-1; no definite D call. Germline CDR1 is MDHEN and CDR2 is SYDVKM. This CDR3 has 14 amino acids. V lost 7 bases and J 1 base, leaving 13 bases between the germline ends. The CDR3 nucleotides are TGTGCCAGCACTTTTACCATCCAGAACACTGAAGCTTTCTTT. Residues: CASTFTIQNTEAFF.

The chain couples TRBV2 to TRBJ1-5, with D possibly matching TRBD1 (5 bases). Trimming cost V 7 bases and J 3 bases, with 19 bases left between them. The CDR3 consists of 16 residues. The germline gives CDR1 SNHLY, CDR2 FYNNEI. The chain's CDR3 is CASTITGGFSNQPQHF. The CDR3 coding sequence is TGTGCCAGCACTATTACGGGGGGTTTTTCCAATCAGCCCCAGCATTTT.

The chain joins TRBV30 to TRBJ1-2; the D is unclear. Trimming stripped 8 bases from V and 0 bases from J, with 13 bases between. The V gene's germline CDR1 is GTSNPN and CDR2 SVGIG (reference sequence). The CDR3 is made up of 13 amino acids. The CDR3: CAGPLAANYGYTF. For the CDR3, the DNA is TGTGCCGGCCCCCTGGCGGCTAACTATGGCTACACCTTC.

This chain joins TRBV5-1 and TRBJ2-7, with D hard to call. V was pared by 3 bases and J by 3 bases, with 4 bases between. Germline CDR1 SGHRS, CDR2 YFSETQ. The CDR3 consists of 11 residues. The CDR3 DNA is TGCGCCAGCAGCTCCCACTACGAGCAGTACTTC. This sequence encodes CASSSHYEQYF.

The chain joins TRBV11-1 to TRBJ2-1; 7 bases fit TRBD2. The CDR3 is made up of 16 amino acids. Unmatched junction bases numbered 12, after V lost 1 base and J lost 9 bases. Germline V gene sequence: CDR1 SGHAT, CDR2 FQDESV (reference sequence). This CDR3 is CASSLVSGGVGGEQFF. The DNA of the CDR3 is TGTGCCAGCAGCTTAGTGTCGGGAGGCGTTGGCGGTGAGCAGTTCTTC.

The genes are TRBV25-1 and TRBJ1-2; maybe TRBD1 (5 bases). V was shortened by 1 base and J by 4 bases, with 7 bases between the two germline ends. CDR1 and CDR2 from the germline V gene are MGHDK and SYGVNS. CDR3 size: 13 residues. CDR3 bases: TGTGCCAGCAGTGAATGGGGCAGCTATGGCTACACCTTC. Translating gives CASSEWGSYGYTF.

This chain links TRBV28 with TRBJ1-2; a possible D gene is TRBD1 (6 bases). CDR3 length equals 19 residues. V lost 4 bases and J lost 2, with 26 bases in between. The germline CDR1 and CDR2 sequences are MDHEN and SYDVKM. CDR3 nucleotide sequence: TGTGCCAGCAGTTCCGTTCTTAATATGACGGGGGGCCTGAACTATGGCTACACCTTC. Translated: CASSSVLNMTGGLNYGYTF.

The J gene is TRBJ1-2, the V gene TRBV5-1, with TRBD1 matching 8 bases. Germline V gives CDR1 SGHRS, CDR2 YFSETQ. The CDR3 runs 14 residues. The junction had 9 bases not matched to a gene; V was cut back by 3 bases and J by 8 bases. This chain's CDR3 is CASSSDRAREGYTF. DNA of the CDR3: TGCGCCAGCAGCTCGGACAGGGCGAGGGAAGGCTACACCTTC.

The chain couples TRBV5-4 to TRBJ2-2, with TRBD2 matching 8 bases. V dropped 2 bases and J dropped 1; count of bases not matched to a gene: 4. Germline CDR1 and CDR2: SGHNT and YYREEE (reference sequence). The CDR3 totals 16 residues. CDR3 loop: CASSLAGALNTGELFF. The CDR3 region has the DNA TGTGCCAGCAGCTTAGCGGGGGCCTTGAACACCGGGGAGCTGTTTTTT.

Only a few counts were recorded for this clone. Other DNA variants within this sample encode the same CDR3. The gene calls are TRBV9 and TRBJ2-7; 8 bases map to TRBD1. The CDR3 is 14 amino acids. CDR1 is SGDLS, CDR2 YYNGEE, per germline. V lost 0 bases and J lost 3; bases outside the gene matches: 2. CDR3 sequence: CASSVAGQGYEQYF. CDR3 nucleotides: TGTGCCAGCAGCGTAGCTGGACAGGGCTACGAGCAGTACTTC.

This chain joins TRBV19 and TRBJ1-2; no reliable D call. This CDR3 comprises 17 residues. V shed 2 bases and J shed 0 bases, with 16 bases lying between them. In germline, CDR1 is LNHDA, CDR2 SQIVND (reference sequence). In nucleotides, the CDR3 is TGTGCCAGTAGTATACAGGTCAGGCGGGAAGCTAACTATGGCTACACCTTC. This gives the protein CASSIQVRREANYGYTF.

The chain combines TRBV19 with TRBJ2-1; TRBD1 is a possible D gene (7 bases). The germline CDR1 and CDR2 sequences are LNHDA and SQIVND (reference sequence). The CDR3 runs to 15 residues. The ends were cut back, 3 bases at V and 4 bases at J, with 13 bases in the middle. CDR3 nucleotides: TGTGCCAGTAGTATGGGGCAGGGGGGTTACAATGAGCAGTTCTTC. Translation gives CASSMGQGGYNEQFF.

This clone qualifies as medium-sized. The chain combines TRBV6-1 with TRBJ1-5, with D hard to call. Looked up from germline, CDR1 is MNHNS and CDR2 is SASEGT. Between the trimmed V and J ends, which lost 7 bases and 5 bases, there was a span of 12 bases. The CDR3 consists of 13 residues. CDR3 nucleotide sequence: TGTGCCAGCACCCGCGCACCTTATCAGCCCCAGCATTTT. This encodes CASTRAPYQPQHF.

The chain uses TRBV7-9 and TRBJ1-1, with a possible D match to TRBD1 (5 bases). The germline V and J ends were trimmed by 2 bases and 3 bases, with 13 bases remaining between them. The CDR3 is 15 amino acids. Germline V lookup: CDR1 SEHNR, CDR2 FQNEAQ (reference sequence). The CDR3 DNA reads as TGTGCCAGCAGCTTACTCCAGGGCGTGGACACTGAAGCTTTCTTT. It specifies CASSLLQGVDTEAFF. The full variable domain, with the rest looked up from reference TRBV7-9 and TRBJ1-1, is DTGVSQNPRHKITKRGQNVTFRCDPISEHNRLYWYRQTLGQGPEFLTYFQNEAQLEKSRLLSDRFSAERPKGSFSTLEIQRTEQGDSAMYLCASSLLQGVDTEAFFGQGTRLTVV.

This chain uses TRBV5-1 with TRBJ2-2; D is ambiguous. Germline-derived CDR1 and CDR2 are SGHRS and YFSETQ. The CDR3 sequence is 14 residues long. The V end was cut by 0 bases, the J end by 3 bases, with 6 bases between. The CDR3 sequence is CASSLVPYTGELFF. In DNA, the CDR3 is TGCGCCAGCAGCTTGGTACCGTACACCGGGGAGCTGTTTTTT.

The rearrangement links TRBV18 to TRBJ1-2, with D perhaps TRBD1 (6 bases). This CDR3 comprises 14 residues. CDR1 and CDR2 (germline): KGHSH, LQKENI. Trimming cost V 1 base and J 4 bases, with 10 bases left between them. CDR3 in amino acids: CASSPRQGLYGYTF. In nucleotides, the CDR3 is TGTGCCAGCTCACCACGTCAGGGGCTCTATGGCTACACCTTC.

This chain joins TRBV5-1 and TRBJ2-7; 7 bases match TRBD1. The germline V gene has CDR1 SGHRS and CDR2 YFSETQ. The J segment lost 2 bases and the V segment lost 4 bases, leaving 9 bases of the junction unmatched. This CDR3 region has 15 residues. The CDR3 nucleotides read TGCGCCAGCAGCCGAACGACAGGGCGCACCTACGAGCAGTACTTC. It translates to CASSRTTGRTYEQYF.

The J gene is TRBJ2-5, the V gene TRBV7-3, with TRBD1 identical over 7 bases. The CDR3 is 14 residues long. Germline trimming cut 5 bases from V and 2 bases from J; bases unmatched to any gene: 5. Per the germline V gene, CDR1 is SGHTA and CDR2 is FQGTGA. The CDR3 sequence: CASSPGDRQETQYF. In DNA form, the CDR3 reads TGTGCCAGCAGCCCTGGGGACAGACAAGAGACCCAGTACTTC.

This clone has at least ten counts. In DNA, the CDR3 is TGTGCCAGCAGCTTGGCCGAAGGGACAGGGGGCGGCAAAAACATTCAGTACTTC. It encodes CASSLAEGTGGGKNIQYF. The chain uses TRBV5-8 and TRBJ2-4, with 12 bases lining up with TRBD1. The V gene end was trimmed by 0 bases and the J gene end by 3 bases; junction bases not matched to a gene: 7. This CDR3 spans 18 amino acids. The germline CDR1 and CDR2 sequences are SGHTS and YDEGEE.